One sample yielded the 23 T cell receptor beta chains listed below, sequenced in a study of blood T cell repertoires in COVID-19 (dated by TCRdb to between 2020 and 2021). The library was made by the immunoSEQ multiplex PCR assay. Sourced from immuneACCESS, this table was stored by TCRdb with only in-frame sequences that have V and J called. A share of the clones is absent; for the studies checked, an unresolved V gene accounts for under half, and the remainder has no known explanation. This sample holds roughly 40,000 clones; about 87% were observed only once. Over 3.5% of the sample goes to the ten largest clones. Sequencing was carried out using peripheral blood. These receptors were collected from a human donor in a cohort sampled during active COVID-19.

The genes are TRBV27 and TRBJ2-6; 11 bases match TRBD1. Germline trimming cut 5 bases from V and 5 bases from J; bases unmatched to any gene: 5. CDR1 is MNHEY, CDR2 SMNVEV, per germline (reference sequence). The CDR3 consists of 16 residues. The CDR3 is CASSGGTGGRANVLTF. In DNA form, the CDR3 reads TGTGCCAGCAGTGGGGGGACAGGGGGGAGGGCCAACGTCCTGACTTTC.

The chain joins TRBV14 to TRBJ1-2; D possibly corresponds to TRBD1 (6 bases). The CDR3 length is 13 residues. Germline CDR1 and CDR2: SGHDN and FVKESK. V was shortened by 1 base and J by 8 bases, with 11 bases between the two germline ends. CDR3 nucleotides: TGTGCCAGCAGCCAAGTAGCAGGGGTCGGCTACACCTTC. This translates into CASSQVAGVGYTF.

This CDR3 is CASSPPEAAANYGYTF. CDR3 nucleotide sequence: TGTGCCAGCTCACCACCGGAGGCAGCCGCTAACTATGGCTACACCTTC. This rearrangement joins TRBV18 to TRBJ1-2, with D unclear. CDR1 is KGHSH and CDR2 is LQKENI in the germline V gene. This CDR3 has 16 amino acids. Trimming pared 0 bases from V and 0 bases from J, leaving 11 bases between.

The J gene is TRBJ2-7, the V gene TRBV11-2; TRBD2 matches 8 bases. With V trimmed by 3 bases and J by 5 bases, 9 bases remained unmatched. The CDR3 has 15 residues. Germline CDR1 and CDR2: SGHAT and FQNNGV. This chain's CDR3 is CASSLGLAGYNEQYF. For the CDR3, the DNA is TGTGCCAGCAGCTTGGGCTTAGCGGGATATAACGAGCAGTACTTC.

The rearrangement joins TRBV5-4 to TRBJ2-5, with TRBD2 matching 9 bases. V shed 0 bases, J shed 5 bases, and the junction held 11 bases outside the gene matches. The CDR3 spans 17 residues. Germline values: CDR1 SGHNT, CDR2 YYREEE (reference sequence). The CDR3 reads CASSLGASGAAGETQYF. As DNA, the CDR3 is TGTGCCAGCAGCTTGGGGGCTAGCGGGGCGGCGGGGGAGACCCAGTACTTC.

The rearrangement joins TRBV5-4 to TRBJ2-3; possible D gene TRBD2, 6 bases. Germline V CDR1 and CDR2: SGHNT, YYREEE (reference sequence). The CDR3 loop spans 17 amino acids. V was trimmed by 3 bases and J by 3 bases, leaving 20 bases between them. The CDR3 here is CASSSKASTGGTDTQYF. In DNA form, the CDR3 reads TGTGCCAGCAGCTCGAAAGCTTCCACCGGAGGGACAGATACGCAGTATTTT.

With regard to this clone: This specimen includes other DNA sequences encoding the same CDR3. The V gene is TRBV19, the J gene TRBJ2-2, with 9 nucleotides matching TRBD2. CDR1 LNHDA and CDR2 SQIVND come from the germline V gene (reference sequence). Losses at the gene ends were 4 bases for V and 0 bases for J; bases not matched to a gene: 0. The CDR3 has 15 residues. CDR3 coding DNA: TGTGCCAGTAGTACTAGCGGGGCGAACACCGGGGAGCTGTTTTTT. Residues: CASSTSGANTGELFF.

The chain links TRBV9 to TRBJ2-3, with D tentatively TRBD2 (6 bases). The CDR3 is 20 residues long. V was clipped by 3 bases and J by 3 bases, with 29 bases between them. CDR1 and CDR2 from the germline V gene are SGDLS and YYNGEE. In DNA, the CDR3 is TGTGCCAGCAGCGGACTGACAGAAACCGGGACTCCCCATTTGACAGATACGCAGTATTTT. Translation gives CASSGLTETGTPHLTDTQYF.

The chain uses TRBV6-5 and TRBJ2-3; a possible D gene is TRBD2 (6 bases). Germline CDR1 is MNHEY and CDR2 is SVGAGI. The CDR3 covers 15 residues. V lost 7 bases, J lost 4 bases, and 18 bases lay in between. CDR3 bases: TGTGCCAGCACCCGACTCGGGGGAGGAGCAGATACGCAGTATTTT. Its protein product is CASTRLGGGADTQYF.

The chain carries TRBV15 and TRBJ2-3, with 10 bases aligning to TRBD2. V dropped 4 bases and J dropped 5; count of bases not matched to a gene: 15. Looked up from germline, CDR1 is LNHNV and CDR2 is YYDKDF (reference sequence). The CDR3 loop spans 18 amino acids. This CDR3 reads CATSTRTLAGALLDTQYF. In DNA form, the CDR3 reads TGTGCCACCAGCACCCGGACCCTAGCGGGGGCGTTGTTAGATACGCAGTATTTT.

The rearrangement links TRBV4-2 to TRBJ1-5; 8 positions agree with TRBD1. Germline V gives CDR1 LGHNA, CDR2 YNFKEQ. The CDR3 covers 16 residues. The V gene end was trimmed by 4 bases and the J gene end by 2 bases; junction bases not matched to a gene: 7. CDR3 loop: CASSPQTGEGNQPQHF. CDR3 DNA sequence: TGTGCCAGCAGCCCCCAGACAGGGGAGGGCAATCAGCCCCAGCATTTT.

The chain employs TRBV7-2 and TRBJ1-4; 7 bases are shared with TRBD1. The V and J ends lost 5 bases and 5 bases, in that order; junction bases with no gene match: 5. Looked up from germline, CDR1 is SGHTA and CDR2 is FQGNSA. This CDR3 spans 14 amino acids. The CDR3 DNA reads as TGTGCCAGCAGCCTGGGACAGCTAAATGAAAAACTGTTTTTT. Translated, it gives CASSLGQLNEKLFF.

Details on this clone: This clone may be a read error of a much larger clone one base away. The CDR3 here is CASSDSSGGPDTQYF. CDR3 sequence (DNA): TGTGCCAGCAGTGACTCTAGCGGGGGGCCAGATACGCAGTATTTT. V gene TRBV6-4 combines with J gene TRBJ2-3, with 10 bases lining up with TRBD2. Per the germline V gene, CDR1 is MRHNA and CDR2 is SNTAGT. CDR3 length: 15 residues. The trim removed 0 bases at V and 4 bases at J, leaving 1 base unmatched.

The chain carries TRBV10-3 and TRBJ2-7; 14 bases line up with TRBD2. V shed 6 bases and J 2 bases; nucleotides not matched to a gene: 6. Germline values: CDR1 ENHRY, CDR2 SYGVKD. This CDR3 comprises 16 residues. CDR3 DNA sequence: TGTGCCATCAGCGGGACTAGCGGGGGCCTAACCTACGAGCAGTACTTC. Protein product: CAISGTSGGLTYEQYF.

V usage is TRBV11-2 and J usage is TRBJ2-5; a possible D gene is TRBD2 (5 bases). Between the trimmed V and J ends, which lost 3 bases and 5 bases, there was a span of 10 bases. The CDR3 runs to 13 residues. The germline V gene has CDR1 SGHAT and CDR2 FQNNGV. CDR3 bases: TGTGCCAGCAGCTTGTCGACGGGGGAGACCCAGTACTTC. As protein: CASSLSTGETQYF.

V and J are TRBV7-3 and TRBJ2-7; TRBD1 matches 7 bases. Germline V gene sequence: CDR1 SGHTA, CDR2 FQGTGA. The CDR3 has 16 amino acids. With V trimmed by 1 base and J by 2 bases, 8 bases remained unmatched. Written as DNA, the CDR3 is TGTGCCAGCAGCTTAATCAGGCAGGGGGTAACCTACGAGCAGTACTTC. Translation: CASSLIRQGVTYEQYF.

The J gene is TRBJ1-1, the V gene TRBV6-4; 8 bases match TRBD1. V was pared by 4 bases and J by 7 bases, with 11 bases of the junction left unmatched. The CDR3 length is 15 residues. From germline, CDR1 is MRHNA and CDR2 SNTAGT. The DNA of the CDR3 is TGTGCCAGCAGTGCCCAAGATCTTGGACAGGGTGAAGCTTTCTTT. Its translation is CASSAQDLGQGEAFF.

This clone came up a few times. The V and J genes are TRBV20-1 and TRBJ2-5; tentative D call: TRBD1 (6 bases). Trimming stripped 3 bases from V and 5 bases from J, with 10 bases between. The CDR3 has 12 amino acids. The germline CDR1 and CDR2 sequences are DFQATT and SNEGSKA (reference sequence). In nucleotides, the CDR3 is TGCAGTGCTAGTCAGGGGATGGAGACCCAGTACTTC. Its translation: CSASQGMETQYF.

CDR3: CASSYLRTGRDTQYF. The CDR3 DNA sequence: TGTGCCAGCAGTTACTTGAGGACAGGGAGAGATACGCAGTATTTT. The chain employs TRBV6-2 or TRBV6-3 and TRBJ2-3, with TRBD1 matching 8 bases. Germline CDR1 is MNHEY and CDR2 is SVGEGT. CDR3 length equals 15 residues. J was trimmed by 5 bases and V by 1 base; bases with no gene match: 5.

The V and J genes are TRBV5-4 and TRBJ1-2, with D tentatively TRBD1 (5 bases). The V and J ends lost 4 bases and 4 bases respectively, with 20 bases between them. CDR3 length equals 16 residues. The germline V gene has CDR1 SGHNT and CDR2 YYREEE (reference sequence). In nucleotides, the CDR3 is TGTGCCAGCAGCGCCGGAGGTGGGGGGGTGAGCTATGGCTACACCTTC. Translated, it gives CASSAGGGGVSYGYTF.

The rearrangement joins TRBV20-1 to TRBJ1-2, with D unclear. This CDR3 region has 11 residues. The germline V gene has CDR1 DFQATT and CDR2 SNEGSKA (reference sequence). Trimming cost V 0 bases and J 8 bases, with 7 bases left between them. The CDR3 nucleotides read TGCAGTGCTAGAGAGGCGGGGGGCTACACCTTC. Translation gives CSAREAGGYTF.

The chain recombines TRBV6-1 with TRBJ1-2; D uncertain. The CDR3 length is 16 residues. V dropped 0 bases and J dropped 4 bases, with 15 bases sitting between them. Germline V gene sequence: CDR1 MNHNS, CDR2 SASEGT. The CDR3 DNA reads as TGTGCCAGCAGTGAAGCGGCGGCAGCGACTGGCTATGGCTACACCTTC. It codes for CASSEAAAATGYGYTF.

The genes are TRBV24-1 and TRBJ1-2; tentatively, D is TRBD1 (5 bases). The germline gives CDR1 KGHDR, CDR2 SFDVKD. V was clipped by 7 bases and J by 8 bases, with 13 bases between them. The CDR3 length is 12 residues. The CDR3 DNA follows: TGTGCCACCAGACGGGAGGAGGGGGGCTACACCTTC. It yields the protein CATRREEGGYTF.